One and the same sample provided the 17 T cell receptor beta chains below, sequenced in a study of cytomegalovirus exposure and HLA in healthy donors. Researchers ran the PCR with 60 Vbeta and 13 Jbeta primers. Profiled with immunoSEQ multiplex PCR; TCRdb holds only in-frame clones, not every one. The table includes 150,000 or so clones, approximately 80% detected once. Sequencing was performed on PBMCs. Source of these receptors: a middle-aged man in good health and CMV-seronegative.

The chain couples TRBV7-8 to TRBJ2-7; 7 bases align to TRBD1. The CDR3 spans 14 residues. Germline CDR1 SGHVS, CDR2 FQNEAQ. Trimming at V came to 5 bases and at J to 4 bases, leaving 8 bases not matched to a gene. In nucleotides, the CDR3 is TGTGCCAGCAGCCTGCCGGGACAGAGTTACGAGCAGTACTTC. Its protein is CASSLPGQSYEQYF.

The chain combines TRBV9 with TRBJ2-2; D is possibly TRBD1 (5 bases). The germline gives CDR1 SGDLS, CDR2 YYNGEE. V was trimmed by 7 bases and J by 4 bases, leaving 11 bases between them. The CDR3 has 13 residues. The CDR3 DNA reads TGTGCCAGCGGTCCAGGGTTCACCGGGGAGCTGTTTTTT. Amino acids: CASGPGFTGELFF.

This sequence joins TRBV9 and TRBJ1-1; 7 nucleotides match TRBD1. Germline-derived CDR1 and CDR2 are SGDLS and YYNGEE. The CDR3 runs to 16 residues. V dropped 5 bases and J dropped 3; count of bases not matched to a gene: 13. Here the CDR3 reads CASSKQGPGWDTEAFF. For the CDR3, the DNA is TGTGCCAGCAGTAAACAGGGGCCAGGGTGGGACACTGAAGCTTTCTTT.

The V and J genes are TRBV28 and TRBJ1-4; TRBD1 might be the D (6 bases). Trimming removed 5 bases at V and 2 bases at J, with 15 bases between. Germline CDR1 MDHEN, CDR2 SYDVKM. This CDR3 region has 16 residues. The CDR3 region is CASSPVYRDTNEKLFF. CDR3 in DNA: TGTGCCAGCAGTCCCGTATACAGGGACACTAATGAAAAACTGTTTTTT.

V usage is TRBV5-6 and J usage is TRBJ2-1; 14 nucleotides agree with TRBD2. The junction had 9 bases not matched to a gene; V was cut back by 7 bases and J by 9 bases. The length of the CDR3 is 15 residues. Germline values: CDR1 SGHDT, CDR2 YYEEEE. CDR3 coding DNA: TGTGCCAGCCGGTACGGACTAGCGGGGGGAGGTGAGCAGTTCTTC. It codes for CASRYGLAGGGEQFF.

The CDR3 sequence is CASSEQGNEKLFF. The CDR3 nucleotides are TGTGCCAGCAGTGAGCAGGGGAATGAAAAACTGTTTTTT. The rearrangement links TRBV25-1 to TRBJ1-4; possibly TRBD1 for D (6 bases). Germline lookup yields CDR1 MGHDK and CDR2 SYGVNS. The germline V and J ends were trimmed by 3 bases and 5 bases, with 7 bases remaining between them. The length of the CDR3 is 13 residues. The entire variable domain, with the rest obtained from reference TRBV25-1 and TRBJ1-4, is as follows: EADIYQTPRYLVIGTGKKITLECSQTMGHDKMYWYQQDPGMELHLIHYSYGVNSTEKGDLSSESTVSRIRTEHFPLTLESARPSHTSQYLCASSEQGNEKLFFGSGTQLSVL.

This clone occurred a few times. The CDR3 is CASSFHPGESSYEQYF. The CDR3 DNA sequence: TGTGCCAGCAGTTTTCACCCGGGGGAGAGCTCCTACGAGCAGTACTTC. The J gene is TRBJ2-7, the V gene TRBV2; D is perhaps TRBD2 (6 bases). This CDR3 has 16 residues. Germline loops: CDR1 SNHLY, CDR2 FYNNEI. V lost 5 bases to trimming and J lost 0 bases, with 17 bases between them.

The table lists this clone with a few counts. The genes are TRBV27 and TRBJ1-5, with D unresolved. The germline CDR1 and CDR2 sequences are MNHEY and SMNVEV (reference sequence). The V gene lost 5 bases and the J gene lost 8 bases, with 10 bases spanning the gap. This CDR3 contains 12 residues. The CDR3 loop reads CASSDNLKPQHF. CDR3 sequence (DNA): TGTGCCAGCAGTGATAATCTAAAGCCCCAGCATTTT.

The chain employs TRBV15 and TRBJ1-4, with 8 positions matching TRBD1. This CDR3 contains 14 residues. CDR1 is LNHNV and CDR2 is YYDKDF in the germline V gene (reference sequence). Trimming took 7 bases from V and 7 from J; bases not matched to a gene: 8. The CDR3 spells CATIPDRGREKLFF. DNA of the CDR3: TGTGCCACCATCCCCGACAGGGGACGTGAAAAACTGTTTTTT.

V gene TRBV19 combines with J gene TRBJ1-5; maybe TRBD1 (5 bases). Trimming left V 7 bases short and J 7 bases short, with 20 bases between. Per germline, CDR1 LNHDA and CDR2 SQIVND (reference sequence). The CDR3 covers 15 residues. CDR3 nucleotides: TGTGCCAGTAACCCCCTTCGGGGGGGGGTCCAGCCCCAGCATTTT. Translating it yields CASNPLRGGVQPQHF.

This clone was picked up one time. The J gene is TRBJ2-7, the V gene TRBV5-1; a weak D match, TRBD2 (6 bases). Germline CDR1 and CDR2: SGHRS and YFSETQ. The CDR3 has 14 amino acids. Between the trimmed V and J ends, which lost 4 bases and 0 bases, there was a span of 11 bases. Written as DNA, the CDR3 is TGCGCCAGCAGCGGGGGGACGGCCTCCTACGAGCAGTACTTC. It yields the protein CASSGGTASYEQYF.

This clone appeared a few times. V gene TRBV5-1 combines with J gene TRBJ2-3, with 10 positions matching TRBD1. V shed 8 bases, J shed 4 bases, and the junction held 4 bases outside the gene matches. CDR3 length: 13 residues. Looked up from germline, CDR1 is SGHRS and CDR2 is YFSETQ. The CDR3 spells CASSGTGADTQYF. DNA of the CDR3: TGCGCCAGTTCCGGGACAGGGGCAGATACGCAGTATTTT.

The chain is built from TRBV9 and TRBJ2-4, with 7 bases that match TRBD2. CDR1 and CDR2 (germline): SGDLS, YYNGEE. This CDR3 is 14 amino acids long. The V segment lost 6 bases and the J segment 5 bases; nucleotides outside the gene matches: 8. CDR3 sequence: CASNPSGGQNIQYF. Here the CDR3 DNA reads TGTGCCAGCAACCCTAGCGGAGGTCAAAACATTCAGTACTTC.

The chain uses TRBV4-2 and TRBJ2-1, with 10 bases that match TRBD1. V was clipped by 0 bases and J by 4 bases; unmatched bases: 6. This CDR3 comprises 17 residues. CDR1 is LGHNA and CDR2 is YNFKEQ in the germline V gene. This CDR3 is CASSQDPTGGLYNEQFF. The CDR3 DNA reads TGTGCCAGCAGCCAAGATCCGACAGGGGGCCTATACAATGAGCAGTTCTTC.

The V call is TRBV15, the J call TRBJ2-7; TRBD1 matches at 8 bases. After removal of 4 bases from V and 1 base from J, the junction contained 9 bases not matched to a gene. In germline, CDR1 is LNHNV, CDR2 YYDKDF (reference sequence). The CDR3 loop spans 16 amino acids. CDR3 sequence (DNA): TGTGCCACCAGCAAAAATCTCAGGGGGCAATCCTACGAGCAGTACTTC. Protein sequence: CATSKNLRGQSYEQYF.

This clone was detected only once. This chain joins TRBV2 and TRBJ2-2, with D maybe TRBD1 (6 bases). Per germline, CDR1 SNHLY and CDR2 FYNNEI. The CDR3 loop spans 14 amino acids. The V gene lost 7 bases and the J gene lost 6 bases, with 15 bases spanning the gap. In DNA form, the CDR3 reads TGTGCCAGCATCCGAAATAAGGGGGCCGGGGAGCTGTTTTTT. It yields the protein CASIRNKGAGELFF.

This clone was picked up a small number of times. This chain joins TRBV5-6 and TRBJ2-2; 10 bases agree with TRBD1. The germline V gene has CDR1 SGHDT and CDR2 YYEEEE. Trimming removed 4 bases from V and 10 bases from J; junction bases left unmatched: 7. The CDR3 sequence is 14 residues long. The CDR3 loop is CASSVRDRGTELFF. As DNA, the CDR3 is TGTGCCAGCAGCGTCCGGGACAGGGGTACGGAGCTGTTTTTT.